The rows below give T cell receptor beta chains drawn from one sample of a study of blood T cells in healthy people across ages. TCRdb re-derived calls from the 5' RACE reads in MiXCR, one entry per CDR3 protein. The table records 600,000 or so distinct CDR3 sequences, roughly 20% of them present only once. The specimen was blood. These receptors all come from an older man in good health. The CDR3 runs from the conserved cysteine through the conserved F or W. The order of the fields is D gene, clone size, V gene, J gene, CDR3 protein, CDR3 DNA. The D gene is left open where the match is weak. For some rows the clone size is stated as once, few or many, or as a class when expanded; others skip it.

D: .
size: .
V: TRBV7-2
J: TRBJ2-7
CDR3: CASSSPGNSHEQYF
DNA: TGTGCCAGCAGCTCGCCGGGGAACTCGCACGAGCAGTACTTC

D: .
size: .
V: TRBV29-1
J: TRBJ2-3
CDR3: CSVAGPGKSTDTQYF
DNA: TGCAGCGTCGCAGGGCCGGGGAAGTCGACAGATACGCAGTATTTT

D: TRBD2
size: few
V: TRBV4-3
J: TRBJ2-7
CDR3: CASSQAWVSGRGYEQYF
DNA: TGCGCCAGCAGCCAAGCGTGGGTTAGCGGGAGAGGTTACGAGCAGTACTTC

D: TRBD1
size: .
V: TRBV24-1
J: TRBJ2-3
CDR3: CTTSDPQGTDTQYF
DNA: TGTACCACCAGTGATCCACAGGGGACAGATACGCAGTATTTT

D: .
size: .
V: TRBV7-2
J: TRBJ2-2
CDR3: CASSLNQGGTGELFF
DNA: TGTGCCAGCAGCTTAAACCAGGGGGGGACCGGGGAGCTGTTTTTT

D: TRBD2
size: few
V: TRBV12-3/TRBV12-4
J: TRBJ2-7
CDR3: CASSLGGSTVEQYF
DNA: TGTGCCAGCAGTTTAGGCGGGAGCACGGTCGAGCAGTACTTC

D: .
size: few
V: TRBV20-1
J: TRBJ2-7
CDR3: CSASGAEQYF
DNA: TGCAGTGCGTCTGGGGCCGAGCAGTACTTC

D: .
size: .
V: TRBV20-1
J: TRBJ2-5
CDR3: CSAHRSAQETQYF
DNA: TGCAGTGCGCATAGATCGGCGCAAGAGACCCAGTACTTC

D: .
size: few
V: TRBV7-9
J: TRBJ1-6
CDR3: CASSFYTLDSPLHF
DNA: TGTGCCAGCAGCTTTTACACATTAGATTCACCCCTCCACTTT

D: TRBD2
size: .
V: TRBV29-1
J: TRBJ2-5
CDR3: CSAGISGRGEETRYF
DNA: TGCAGCGCCGGGATTAGCGGGAGGGGTGAAGAGACCCGGTACTTC

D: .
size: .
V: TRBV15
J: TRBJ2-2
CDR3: CVTGEFGTGELFF
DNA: TGTGTGACGGGCGAGTTTGGCACCGGGGAGCTGTTTTTT

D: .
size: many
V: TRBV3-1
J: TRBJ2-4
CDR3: CASSQGEVAKNIQYF
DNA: TGTGCCAGCAGCCAAGGGGAGGTGGCCAAAAACATTCAGTACTTC

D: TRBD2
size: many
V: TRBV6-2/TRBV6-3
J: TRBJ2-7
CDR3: CASSSLAGGLYEQYF
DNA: TGTGCCAGCAGTAGTCTAGCGGGAGGACTCTACGAGCAGTACTTC

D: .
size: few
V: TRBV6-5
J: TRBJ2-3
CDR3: CASKEGGTDTQYF
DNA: TGTGCCAGCAAAGAAGGGGGCACAGATACGCAGTATTTT

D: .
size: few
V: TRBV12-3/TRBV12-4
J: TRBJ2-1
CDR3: CASSQGDPTYNEQFF
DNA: TGTGCCAGCTCACAAGGGGACCCCACCTACAATGAGCAGTTCTTC

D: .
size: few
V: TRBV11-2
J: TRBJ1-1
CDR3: CASSLEVLGLNTEAFF
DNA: TGTGCCAGCAGCTTAGAGGTCTTAGGGTTGAACACTGAAGCTTTCTTT

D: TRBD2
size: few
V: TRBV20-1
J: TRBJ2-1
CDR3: CSEREVSYNEQFF
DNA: TGCAGTGAGCGGGAGGTCTCCTACAATGAGCAGTTCTTC

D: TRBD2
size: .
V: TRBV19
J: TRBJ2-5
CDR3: CASSITSGPTPQYF
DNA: TGTGCCAGTAGTATAACTAGCGGGCCAACCCCCCAGTACTTC

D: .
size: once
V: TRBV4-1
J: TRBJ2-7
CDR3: CASSQEGRVSEQYF
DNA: TGCGCCAGCAGCCAAGAGGGTAGGGTGAGCGAGCAGTACTTC

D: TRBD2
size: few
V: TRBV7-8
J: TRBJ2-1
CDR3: CASSSRTAGSPHEQFF
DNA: TGTGCCAGCAGCTCCCGTACAGCGGGGAGTCCTCATGAGCAGTTCTTC

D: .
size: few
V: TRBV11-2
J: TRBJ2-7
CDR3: CASSLEQGKGTEYEQYF
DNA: TGTGCCAGCAGCTTAGAACAAGGGAAAGGGACGGAGTACGAGCAGTACTTC

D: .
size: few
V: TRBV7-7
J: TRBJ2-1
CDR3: CASSRGTGRGDNEQFF
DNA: TGTGCTAGCTCAAGAGGGACCGGACGGGGCGACAATGAGCAGTTCTTC

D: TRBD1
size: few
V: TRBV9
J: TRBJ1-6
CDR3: CATGGRGQNNSPLHF
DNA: TGTGCCACCGGCGGAAGGGGACAGAATAATTCACCCCTCCACTTT

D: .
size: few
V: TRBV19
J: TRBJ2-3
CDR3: CASSGTDSDTQYF
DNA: TGTGCCAGTAGTGGAACCGACTCGGATACGCAGTATTTT

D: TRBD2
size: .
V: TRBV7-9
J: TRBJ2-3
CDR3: CASSETGRRADTQYF
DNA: TGTGCCAGCAGCGAAACCGGGAGGAGGGCAGATACGCAGTATTTT

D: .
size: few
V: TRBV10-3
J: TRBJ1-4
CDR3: CAISEQRGTNEKLFF
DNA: TGTGCCATCAGTGAGCAGCGGGGCACTAATGAAAAACTGTTTTTT

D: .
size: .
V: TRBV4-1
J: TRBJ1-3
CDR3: CASSPTDRESSGNTIYF
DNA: TGCGCCAGCAGCCCCACGGACAGAGAAAGCTCTGGAAACACCATATATTTT

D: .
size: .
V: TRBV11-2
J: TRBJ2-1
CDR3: CASSLDPSPYSYNEQFF
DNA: TGTGCCAGCAGCTTAGACCCTAGTCCCTACTCCTACAATGAGCAGTTCTTC

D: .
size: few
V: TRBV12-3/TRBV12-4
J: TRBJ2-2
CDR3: CASSLWSGNTGELFF
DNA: TGTGCCAGCAGTTTATGGTCAGGAAACACCGGGGAGCTGTTTTTT

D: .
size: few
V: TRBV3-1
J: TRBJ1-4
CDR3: CASSPGPMEEKLFF
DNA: TGTGCCAGCAGCCCTGGGCCTATGGAAGAAAAACTGTTTTTT

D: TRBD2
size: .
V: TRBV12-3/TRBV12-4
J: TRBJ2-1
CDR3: CASSSLGLAGSHEQFF
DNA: TGTGCCAGCAGTTCATTAGGACTAGCGGGTTCCCATGAGCAGTTCTTC

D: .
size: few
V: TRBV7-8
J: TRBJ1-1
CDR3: CASSLKRENTEAFF
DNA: TGTGCCAGCAGCTTAAAGAGGGAGAACACTGAAGCTTTCTTT

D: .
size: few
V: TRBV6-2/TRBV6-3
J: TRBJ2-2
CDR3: CASTDHFANTGELFF
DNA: TGTGCCAGCACCGACCATTTTGCGAACACCGGGGAGCTGTTTTTT

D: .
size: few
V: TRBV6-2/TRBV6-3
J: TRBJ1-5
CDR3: CASTDISNQPQHF
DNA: TGTGCCAGCACGGACATTAGCAATCAGCCCCAGCATTTT

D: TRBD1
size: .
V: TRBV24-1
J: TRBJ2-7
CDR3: CATSDPQGEYYEQYF
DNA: TGTGCCACCAGTGATCCTCAGGGGGAATACTACGAGCAGTACTTC

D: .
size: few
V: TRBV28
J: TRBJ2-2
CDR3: CASEPGTSTGELFF
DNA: TGTGCCAGCGAACCCGGGACGTCCACCGGGGAGCTGTTTTTT

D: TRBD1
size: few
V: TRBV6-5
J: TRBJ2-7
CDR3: CANSPGTGFAYGQYF
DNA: TGTGCCAACAGCCCCGGGACAGGGTTTGCCTACGGGCAGTACTTC

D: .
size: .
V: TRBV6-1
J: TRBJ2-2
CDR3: CASNQRGAGNTGELFF
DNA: TGTGCCAGCAATCAAAGAGGGGCAGGGAACACCGGGGAGCTGTTTTTT

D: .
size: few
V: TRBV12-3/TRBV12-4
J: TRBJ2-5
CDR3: CASSFDGGRETQYF
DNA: TGTGCCAGCAGTTTTGATGGGGGAAGAGAGACCCAGTACTTC

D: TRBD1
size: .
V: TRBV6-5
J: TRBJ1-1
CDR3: CASSAADRGNTEAFF
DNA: TGTGCCAGCAGCGCGGCAGACAGGGGGAACACTGAAGCTTTCTTT

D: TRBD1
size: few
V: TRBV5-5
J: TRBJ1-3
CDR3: CASSLGQGGNTIYF
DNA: TGTGCCAGCAGCTTGGGACAGGGTGGAAACACCATATATTTT

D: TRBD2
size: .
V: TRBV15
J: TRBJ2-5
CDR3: CATTTRAGGTETQYF
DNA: TGTGCCACCACCACCCGGGCGGGAGGTACAGAGACCCAGTACTTC

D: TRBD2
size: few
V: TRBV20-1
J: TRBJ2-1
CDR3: CSAISGSRYNEQFF
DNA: TGCAGTGCTATTAGCGGGAGCAGGTACAATGAGCAGTTCTTC

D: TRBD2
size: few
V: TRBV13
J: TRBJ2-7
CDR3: CASSRRGAGGYEQYF
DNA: TGTGCCAGCAGCCGAAGAGGAGCGGGAGGTTACGAGCAGTACTTC